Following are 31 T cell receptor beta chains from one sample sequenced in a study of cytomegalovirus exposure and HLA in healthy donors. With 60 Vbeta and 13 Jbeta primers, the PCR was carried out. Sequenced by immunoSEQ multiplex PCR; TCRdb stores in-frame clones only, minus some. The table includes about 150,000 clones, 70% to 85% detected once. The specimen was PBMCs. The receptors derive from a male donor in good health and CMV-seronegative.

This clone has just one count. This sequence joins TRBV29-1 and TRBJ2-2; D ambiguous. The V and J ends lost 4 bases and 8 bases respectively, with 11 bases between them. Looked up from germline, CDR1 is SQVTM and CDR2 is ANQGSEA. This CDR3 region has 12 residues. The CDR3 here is CSVGFSKGELFF. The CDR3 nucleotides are TGCAGCGTTGGCTTTTCTAAAGGGGAGCTGTTTTTT.

The CDR3 DNA reads as TGTGCCAGCATGAGGACAGGGGGCTACGAGCAGTACTTC. Translation gives CASMRTGGYEQYF. The chain uses TRBV6-5 and TRBJ2-7, with TRBD1 matching 10 bases. The CDR3 sequence is 13 residues long. Trimming took 7 bases from V and 3 from J; bases not matched to a gene: 3. Germline CDR1 is MNHEY and CDR2 is SVGAGI.

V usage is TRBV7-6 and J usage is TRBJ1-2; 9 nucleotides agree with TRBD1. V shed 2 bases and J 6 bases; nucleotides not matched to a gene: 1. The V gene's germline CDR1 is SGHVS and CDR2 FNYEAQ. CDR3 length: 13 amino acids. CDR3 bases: TGTGCCAGCAGCTTAAGACAGGGGGATGGCTACACCTTC. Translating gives CASSLRQGDGYTF.

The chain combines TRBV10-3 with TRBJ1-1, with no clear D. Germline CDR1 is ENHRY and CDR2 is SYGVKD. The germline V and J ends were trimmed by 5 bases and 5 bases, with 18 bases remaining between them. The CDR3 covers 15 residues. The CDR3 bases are TGTGCCATCAGTACCTCGACCGAACTCGGGACTGAAGCTTTCTTT. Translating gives CAISTSTELGTEAFF.

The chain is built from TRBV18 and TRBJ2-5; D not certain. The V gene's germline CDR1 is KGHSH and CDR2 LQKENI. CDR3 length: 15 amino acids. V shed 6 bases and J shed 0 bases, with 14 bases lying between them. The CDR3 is CASSPFSDNQETQYF. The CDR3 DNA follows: TGTGCCAGCTCCCCGTTCTCCGACAACCAAGAGACCCAGTACTTC.

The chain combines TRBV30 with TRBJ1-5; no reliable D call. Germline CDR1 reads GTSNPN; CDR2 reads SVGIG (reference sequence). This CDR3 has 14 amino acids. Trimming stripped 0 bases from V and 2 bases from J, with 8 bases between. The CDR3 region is CAWSVGQGNQPQHF. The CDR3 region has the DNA TGTGCCTGGAGTGTAGGCCAGGGCAATCAGCCCCAGCATTTT. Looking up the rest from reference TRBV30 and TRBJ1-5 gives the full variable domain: SQTIHQWPATLVQPVGSPLSLECTVEGTSNPNLYWYRQAAGRGLQLLFYSVGIGQISSEVPQNLSASRPQDRQFILSSKKLLLSDSGFYLCAWSVGQGNQPQHFGDGTRLSIL.

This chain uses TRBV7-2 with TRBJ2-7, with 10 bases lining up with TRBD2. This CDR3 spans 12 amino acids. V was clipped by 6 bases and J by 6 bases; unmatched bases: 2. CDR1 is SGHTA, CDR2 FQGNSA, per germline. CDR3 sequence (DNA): TGTGCCAGCAGACCTAGCGGGGGCGAGCAGTACTTC. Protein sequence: CASRPSGGEQYF. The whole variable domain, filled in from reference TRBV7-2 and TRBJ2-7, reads GAGVSQSPSNKVTEKGKDVELRCDPISGHTALYWYRQSLGQGLEFLIYFQGNSAPDKSGLPSDRFSAERTGGSVSTLTIQRTQQEDSAVYLCASRPSGGEQYFGPGTRLTVT.

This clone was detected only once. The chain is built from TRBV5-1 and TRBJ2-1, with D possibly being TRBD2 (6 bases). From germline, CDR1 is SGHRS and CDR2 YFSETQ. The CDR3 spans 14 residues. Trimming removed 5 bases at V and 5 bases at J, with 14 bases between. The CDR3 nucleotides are TGCGCCAGCAGTCGGGGGACGGAGAACAATGAGCAGTTCTTC. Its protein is CASSRGTENNEQFF.

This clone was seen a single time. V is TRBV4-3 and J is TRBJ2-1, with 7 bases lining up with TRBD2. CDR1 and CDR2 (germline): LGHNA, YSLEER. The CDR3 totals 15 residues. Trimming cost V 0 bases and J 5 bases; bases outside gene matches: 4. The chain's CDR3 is CASSQDSGQNNEQFF. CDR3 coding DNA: TGCGCCAGCAGCCAAGATAGCGGGCAGAACAATGAGCAGTTCTTC.

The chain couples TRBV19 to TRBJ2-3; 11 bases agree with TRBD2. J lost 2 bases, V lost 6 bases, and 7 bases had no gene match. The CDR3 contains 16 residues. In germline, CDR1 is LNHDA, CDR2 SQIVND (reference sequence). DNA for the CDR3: TGTGCCAGTAGGCAAAGACTAGCGGGGTCCACAGATACGCAGTATTTT. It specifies CASRQRLAGSTDTQYF.

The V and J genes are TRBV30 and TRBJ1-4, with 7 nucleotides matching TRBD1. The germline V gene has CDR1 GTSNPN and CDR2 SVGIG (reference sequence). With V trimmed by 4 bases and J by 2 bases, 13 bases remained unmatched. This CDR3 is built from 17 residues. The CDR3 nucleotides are TGTGCCTGGAACCCGCCAGGGGGTATACGGACTAATGAAAAACTGTTTTTT. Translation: CAWNPPGGIRTNEKLFF.

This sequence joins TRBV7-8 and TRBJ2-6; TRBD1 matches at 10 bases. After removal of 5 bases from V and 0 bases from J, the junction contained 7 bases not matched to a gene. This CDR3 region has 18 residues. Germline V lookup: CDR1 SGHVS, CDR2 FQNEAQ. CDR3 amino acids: CASSPWTGGNSGANVLTF. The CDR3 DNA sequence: TGTGCCAGCAGCCCGTGGACAGGGGGGAACTCTGGGGCCAACGTCCTGACTTTC.

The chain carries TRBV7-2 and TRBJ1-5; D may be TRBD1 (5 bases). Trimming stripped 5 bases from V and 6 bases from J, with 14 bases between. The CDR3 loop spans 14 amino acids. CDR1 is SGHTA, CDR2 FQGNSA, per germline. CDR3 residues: CASSTNGGSQPQHF. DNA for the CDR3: TGTGCCAGCAGCACAAACGGGGGGAGTCAGCCCCAGCATTTT.

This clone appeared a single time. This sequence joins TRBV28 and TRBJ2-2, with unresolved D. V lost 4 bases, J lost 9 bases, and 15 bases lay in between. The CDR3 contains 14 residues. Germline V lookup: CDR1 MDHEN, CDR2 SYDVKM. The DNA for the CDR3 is TGTGCCAGCAGTTCGCATGGCGTGCGGCGGGAGCTGTTTTTT. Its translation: CASSSHGVRRELFF.

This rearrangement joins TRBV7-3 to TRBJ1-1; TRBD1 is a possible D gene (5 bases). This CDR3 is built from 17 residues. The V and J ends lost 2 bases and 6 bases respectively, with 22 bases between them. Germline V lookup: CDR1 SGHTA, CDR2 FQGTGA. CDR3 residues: CASSLGPRGWEVAEAFF. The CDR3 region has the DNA TGTGCCAGCAGCTTAGGGCCTCGGGGGTGGGAAGTAGCTGAAGCTTTCTTT.

The CDR3 sequence: CASSPTGSGNQPQHF. For the CDR3, the DNA is TGTGCCAGCAGTCCGACGGGTAGCGGCAATCAGCCCCAGCATTTT. The chain carries TRBV25-1 and TRBJ1-5; D uncertain. The CDR3 consists of 15 residues. Trimming removed 5 bases from V and 2 bases from J, with 13 bases in between. The germline CDR1 and CDR2 sequences are MGHDK and SYGVNS.

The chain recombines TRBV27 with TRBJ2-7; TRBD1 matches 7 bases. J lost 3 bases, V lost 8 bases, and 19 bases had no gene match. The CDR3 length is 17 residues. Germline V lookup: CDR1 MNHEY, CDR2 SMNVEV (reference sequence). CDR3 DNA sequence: TGTGCCAGCTCCTTGGCCCCGGGACGACAGGGTGACTACGAGCAGTACTTC. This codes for CASSLAPGRQGDYEQYF.

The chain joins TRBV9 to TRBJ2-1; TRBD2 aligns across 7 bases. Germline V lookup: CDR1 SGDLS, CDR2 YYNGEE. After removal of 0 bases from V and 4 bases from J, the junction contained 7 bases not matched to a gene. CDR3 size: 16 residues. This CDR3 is CASSVDLSSGYNEQFF. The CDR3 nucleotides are TGTGCCAGCAGCGTAGACCTTTCTAGCGGTTACAATGAGCAGTTCTTC.

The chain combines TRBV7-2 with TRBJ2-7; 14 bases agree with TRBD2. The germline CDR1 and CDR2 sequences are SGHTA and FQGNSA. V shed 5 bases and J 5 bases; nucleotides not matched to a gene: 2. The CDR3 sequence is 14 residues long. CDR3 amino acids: CASSKGLAGDEQYF. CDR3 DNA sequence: TGTGCCAGCAGCAAGGGACTAGCGGGAGACGAGCAGTACTTC.

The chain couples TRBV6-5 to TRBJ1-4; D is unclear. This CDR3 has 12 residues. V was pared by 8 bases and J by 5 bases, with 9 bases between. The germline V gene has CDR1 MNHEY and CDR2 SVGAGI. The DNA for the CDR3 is TGTGCCAGCTCCCCCCAAAATGAAAAACTGTTTTTT. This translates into CASSPQNEKLFF.

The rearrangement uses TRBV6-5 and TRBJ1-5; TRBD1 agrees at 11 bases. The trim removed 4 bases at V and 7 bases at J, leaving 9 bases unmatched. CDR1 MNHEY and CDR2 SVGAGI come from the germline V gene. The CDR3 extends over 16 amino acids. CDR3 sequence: CASSSRDRGNQQPQHF. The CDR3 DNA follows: TGTGCCAGCAGTTCACGGGACAGGGGGAATCAACAGCCCCAGCATTTT.

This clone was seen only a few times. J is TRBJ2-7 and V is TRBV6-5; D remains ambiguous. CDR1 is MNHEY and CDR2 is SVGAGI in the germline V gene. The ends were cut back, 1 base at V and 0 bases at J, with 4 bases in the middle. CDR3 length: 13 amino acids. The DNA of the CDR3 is TGTGCCAGCAGTTACTTTATCTCCTACGAGCAGTACTTC. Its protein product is CASSYFISYEQYF.

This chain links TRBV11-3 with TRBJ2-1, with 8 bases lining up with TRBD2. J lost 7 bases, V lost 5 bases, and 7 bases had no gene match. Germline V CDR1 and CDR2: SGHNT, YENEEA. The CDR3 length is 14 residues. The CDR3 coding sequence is TGTGCCAGCAGCGTCCGACCTAGCGGGAATGAGCAGTTCTTC. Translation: CASSVRPSGNEQFF.

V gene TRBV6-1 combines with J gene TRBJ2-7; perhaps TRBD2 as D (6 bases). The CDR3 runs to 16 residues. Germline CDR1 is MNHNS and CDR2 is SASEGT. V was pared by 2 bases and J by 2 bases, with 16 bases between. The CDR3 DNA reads TGTGCCAGCAGTGAATGGGAGCCATCGGGGGCCTACGAGCAGTACTTC. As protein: CASSEWEPSGAYEQYF.

The CDR3 region has the DNA TGTGCCAGCAGCAGCGGACAGCCTCTGTATGGCTACACCTTC. This encodes CASSSGQPLYGYTF. The rearrangement links TRBV5-6 to TRBJ1-2; TRBD1 might be the D (6 bases). Germline loops: CDR1 SGHDT, CDR2 YYEEEE. V was cut by 4 bases and J by 5 bases, with 15 bases left in between. CDR3 length: 14 residues.

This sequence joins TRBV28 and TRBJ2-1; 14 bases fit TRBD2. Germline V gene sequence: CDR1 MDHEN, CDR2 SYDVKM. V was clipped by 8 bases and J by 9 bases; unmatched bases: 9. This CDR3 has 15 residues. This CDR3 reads CASETGLAGAVEQFF. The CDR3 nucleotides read TGTGCCAGCGAAACGGGACTAGCGGGAGCAGTTGAGCAGTTCTTC.

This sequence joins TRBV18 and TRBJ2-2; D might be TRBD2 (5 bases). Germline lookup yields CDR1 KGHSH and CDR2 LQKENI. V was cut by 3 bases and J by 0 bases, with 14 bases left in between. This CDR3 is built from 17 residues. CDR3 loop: CASSPGARGTNTGELFF. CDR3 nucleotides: TGTGCCAGCTCACCGGGAGCTCGGGGAACGAACACCGGGGAGCTGTTTTTT.

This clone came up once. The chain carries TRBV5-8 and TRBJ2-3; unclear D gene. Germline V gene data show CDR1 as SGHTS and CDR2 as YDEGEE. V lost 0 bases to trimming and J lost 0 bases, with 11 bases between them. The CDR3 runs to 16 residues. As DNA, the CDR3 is TGTGCCAGCAGCTTGGTCGGCCTAGGAAGCACAGATACGCAGTATTTT. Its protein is CASSLVGLGSTDTQYF.

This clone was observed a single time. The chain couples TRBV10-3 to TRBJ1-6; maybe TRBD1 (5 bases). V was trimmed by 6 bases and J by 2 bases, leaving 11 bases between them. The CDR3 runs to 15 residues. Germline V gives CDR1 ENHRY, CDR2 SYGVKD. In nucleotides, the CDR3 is TGTGCCATCAGAGAGGAAGGGGCCTATAATTCACCCCTCCACTTT. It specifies CAIREEGAYNSPLHF.

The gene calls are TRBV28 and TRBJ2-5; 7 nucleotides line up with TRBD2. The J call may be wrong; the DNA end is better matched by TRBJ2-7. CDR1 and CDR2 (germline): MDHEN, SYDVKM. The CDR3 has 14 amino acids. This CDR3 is CASIRERGSYEQYF. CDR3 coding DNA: TGTGCCAGCATCCGGGAGCGGGGCTCCTACGAGCAGTACTTC.

The CDR3 DNA is TGTGCCAGCAGACCGGGGGGGACTCTCAACACTGAAGCTTTCTTT. Translation gives CASRPGGTLNTEAFF. V and J are TRBV5-4 and TRBJ1-1; TRBD1 might be the D (5 bases). The CDR3 is 15 amino acids. V was clipped by 5 bases and J by 2 bases, with 16 bases between them. The germline V gene encodes CDR1 SGHNT and CDR2 YYREEE (reference sequence).